Following are 20 T cell receptor beta chains from one sample sequenced in a study of human T cells and chemical hapten exposure. Indicated time point: pre-sensitization, week 0. Treatment denoted: therapeutic diphenylcyclopropenone sensitization with weekly scalp DPC. In TCRdb, the RACE reads were re-called with MiXCR into one record per CDR3 protein. The repertoire holds over 300,000 distinct CDR3 sequences, with approximately 5.1% as singletons. The sequencing used whole blood, collected in connection with sensitization to the hapten diphenylcyclopropenone (DPC). Receptor source: a woman aged 45-65 years with alopecia areata. Some clones in this sample may be carry-over from other donors' samples.

In this sample, this clonotype turned up many times. The chain joins TRBV20-1 to TRBJ2-7, with D maybe TRBD2 (5 bases). The germline V gene encodes CDR1 DFQATT and CDR2 SNEGSKA (reference sequence). The CDR3 is 16 amino acids. The V and J ends lost 0 bases and 0 bases respectively, with 15 bases between them. The CDR3 spells CSARDWRSSSSYEQYF. Written as DNA, the CDR3 is TGCAGTGCTAGAGATTGGAGGTCGTCTAGCTCCTACGAGCAGTACTTC.

This clonotype was counted many times. This CDR3 reads CASSLEGFMNTEAFF. The DNA for the CDR3 is TGTGCCAGCAGCTTAGAGGGCTTTATGAACACTGAAGCTTTCTTT. The chain carries TRBV7-6 and TRBJ1-1; D remains unclear. Looked up from germline, CDR1 is SGHVS and CDR2 is FNYEAQ. This CDR3 spans 15 amino acids. V was cut by 1 base and J by 0 bases, with 9 bases left in between.

This clonotype was seen at least ten times. The V call is TRBV4-1, the J call TRBJ2-1; TRBD2 might be the D (5 bases). Trimming pared 4 bases from V and 0 bases from J, leaving 10 bases between. The CDR3 runs to 15 residues. Germline CDR1 is MGHRA and CDR2 is YSYEKL. In nucleotides, the CDR3 is TGCGCCAGCAGCCGTCTGGGGAGCTCCTACAATGAGCAGTTCTTC. Translation: CASSRLGSSYNEQFF.

The genes are TRBV27 and TRBJ2-3, with D unresolved. There are 19 residues in the CDR3. V was cut by 9 bases and J by 0 bases, with 28 bases left in between. Germline lookup yields CDR1 MNHEY and CDR2 SMNVEV (reference sequence). CDR3 nucleotide sequence: TGTGCCAGGATCGCGTTAAGATTTGACGGAAACGCTAGCACAGATACGCAGTATTTT. Amino acid sequence: CARIALRFDGNASTDTQYF.

This clonotype was seen at least ten times. The chain employs TRBV3-1 and TRBJ2-1, with 8 bases identical to TRBD1. The V gene's germline CDR1 is LGHDT and CDR2 YNNKEL (reference sequence). The CDR3 has 16 amino acids. V dropped 4 bases and J dropped 2; count of bases not matched to a gene: 7. CDR3 coding DNA: TGTGCCAGCAGCCGACATGCAGGGGGCGCCTACAATGAGCAGTTCTTC. This codes for CASSRHAGGAYNEQFF.

The rearrangement uses TRBV2 and TRBJ1-4; D is undetermined. V lost 4 bases and J lost 0, with 15 bases in between. Germline CDR1 and CDR2: SNHLY and FYNNEI. The CDR3 spans 17 residues. The CDR3 is CASSGSSGPSTNEKLFF. DNA for the CDR3: TGTGCCAGCAGTGGGAGTTCTGGGCCTTCAACTAATGAAAAACTGTTTTTT.

This clonotype was observed many times. The chain has TRBV27 and TRBJ2-1; perhaps D is TRBD1 or TRBD2 (5 bases each). The CDR3 length is 13 residues. The germline gives CDR1 MNHEY, CDR2 SMNVEV (reference sequence). V was clipped by 3 bases and J by 6 bases, with 9 bases between them. In nucleotides, the CDR3 is TGTGCCAGCAGTTTGGGGGTTGGCAATGAGCAGTTCTTC. Residues: CASSLGVGNEQFF.

The chain combines TRBV12-3 or TRBV12-4 with TRBJ1-1, with D maybe TRBD1 (6 bases). V lost 0 bases to trimming and J lost 2 bases, with 13 bases between them. This CDR3 region has 16 residues. The CDR3 loop is CASSLAGFRGNTEAFF. Written as DNA, the CDR3 is TGTGCCAGCAGTTTAGCGGGGTTCAGGGGTAACACTGAAGCTTTCTTT.

There are many counts of this clonotype. This sequence joins TRBV7-8 and TRBJ2-3, with 9 bases fitting TRBD2. V was clipped by 3 bases and J by 3 bases; unmatched bases: 1. In germline, CDR1 is SGHVS, CDR2 FQNEAQ. The CDR3 spans 14 residues. This CDR3 is CASSFSGRTDTQYF. The CDR3 DNA sequence: TGTGCCAGCAGCTTCAGCGGGAGGACAGATACGCAGTATTTT.

This clonotype was seen many times. The rearrangement links TRBV7-9 to TRBJ2-3; TRBD2 agrees at 9 bases. CDR3 size: 19 residues. Losses at the gene ends were 4 bases for V and 0 bases for J; bases not matched to a gene: 14. Germline V lookup: CDR1 SEHNR, CDR2 FQNEAQ (reference sequence). CDR3 in DNA: TGTGCCAGCAGCTATAGCCGGACTAGCGTTGGTATCAGCACAGATACGCAGTATTTT. Translating gives CASSYSRTSVGISTDTQYF.

The sample holds many counts of this clonotype. The chain employs TRBV2 and TRBJ2-1; D is uncertain. This CDR3 region has 14 residues. Germline CDR1 is SNHLY and CDR2 is FYNNEI. Trimming took off 3 bases at V and 0 bases at J, with 6 bases between the two ends. This chain's CDR3 is CASSELRSYNEQFF. The CDR3 DNA reads as TGTGCCAGCAGTGAGTTACGCTCCTACAATGAGCAGTTCTTC.

This chain uses TRBV4-2 with TRBJ2-7, with D possibly TRBD2 on 5 matching bases. CDR1 and CDR2 from the germline V gene are LGHNA and YNFKEQ. Between the trimmed V and J ends, which lost 1 base and 2 bases, there was a span of 15 bases. The CDR3 extends over 16 amino acids. The CDR3 nucleotides are TGTGCCAGCAGCCAAGTAGCGACCGACGGTCCCTACGAGCAGTACTTC. This sequence encodes CASSQVATDGPYEQYF.

This clonotype was counted many times. CDR3 region: CASSFRGHFSEQYF. The CDR3 DNA reads as TGTGCCAGCAGTTTCCGCGGGCATTTTAGTGAGCAGTACTTC. The chain has TRBV28 and TRBJ2-7, with D possibly TRBD2 on 5 matching bases. The ends were cut back, 3 bases at V and 7 bases at J, with 16 bases in the middle. Germline CDR1 MDHEN, CDR2 SYDVKM. CDR3 length: 14 residues. Drawing the rest from reference TRBV28 and TRBJ2-7, the complete variable domain is DVKVTQSSRYLVKRTGEKVFLECVQDMDHENMFWYRQDPGLGLRLIYFSYDVKMKEKGDIPEGYSVSREKKERFSLILESASTNQTSMYLCASSFRGHFSEQYFGPGTRLTVT.

This clonotype was counted at least ten times. J is TRBJ2-7 and V is TRBV29-1; unclear D gene. Germline V CDR1 and CDR2: SQVTM, ANQGSEA. CDR3 length equals 13 residues. V lost 4 bases and J 0 bases, leaving 10 bases between the germline ends. In DNA, the CDR3 is TGCAGCGTTGTGAGACTGAACTCCTACGAGCAGTACTTC. It yields the protein CSVVRLNSYEQYF.

In its sample, this clonotype was seen many times. The chain combines TRBV19 with TRBJ2-1, with 8 bases that match TRBD1. J gave up 6 bases and V 3 bases, and 10 bases lay outside the gene matches. Germline-derived CDR1 and CDR2 are LNHDA and SQIVND (reference sequence). This CDR3 comprises 16 residues. The CDR3 loop reads CASSMGSGGYGNEQFF. CDR3 DNA: TGTGCCAGTAGTATGGGGTCAGGGGGCTACGGCAATGAGCAGTTCTTC.

The V call is TRBV29-1, the J call TRBJ1-1; D is unresolved. The ends were cut back, 3 bases at V and 5 bases at J, with 7 bases in the middle. The CDR3 sequence is 11 residues long. Germline CDR1 SQVTM, CDR2 ANQGSEA. The CDR3 here is CSVETWTEAFF. Here the CDR3 DNA reads TGCAGCGTTGAGACGTGGACTGAAGCTTTCTTT.

The rearrangement uses TRBV20-1 and TRBJ1-5, with 8 bases aligning to TRBD1. The trim removed 0 bases at V and 6 bases at J, leaving 7 bases unmatched. CDR1 is DFQATT and CDR2 is SNEGSKA in the germline V gene (reference sequence). This CDR3 has 15 amino acids. CDR3 sequence: CSARDGQGYTQPQHF. The CDR3 bases are TGCAGTGCTAGAGACGGACAGGGTTATACTCAGCCCCAGCATTTT.

This clonotype has ten or more counts. This chain joins TRBV5-1 and TRBJ1-4, with a weak D call TRBD1 (5 bases). The V gene lost 3 bases and the J gene lost 0 bases, with 9 bases spanning the gap. Germline lookup yields CDR1 SGHRS and CDR2 YFSETQ. The CDR3 covers 15 residues. The CDR3 is CASSWGNATNEKLFF. The DNA for the CDR3 is TGCGCCAGCAGCTGGGGGAACGCAACTAATGAAAAACTGTTTTTT. Full variable domain (rest looked up from reference TRBV5-1 and TRBJ1-4): KAGVTQTPRYLIKTRGQQVTLSCSPISGHRSVSWYQQTPGQGLQFLFEYFSETQRNKGNFPGRFSGRQFSNSRSEMNVSTLELGDSALYLCASSWGNATNEKLFFGSGTQLSVL.

This clonotype was seen ten or more times. The chain joins TRBV20-1 to TRBJ2-2, with D tentatively TRBD2 (6 bases). The V end was cut by 3 bases, the J end by 3 bases, with 11 bases between. Germline V gene lookup returns CDR1 DFQATT and CDR2 SNEGSKA (reference sequence). This CDR3 region has 14 residues. The DNA for the CDR3 is TGCAGTGCTAGGGAACTAGCATACACCGGGGAGCTGTTTTTT. This codes for CSARELAYTGELFF.

This clonotype was seen a handful of times. V and J are TRBV5-1 and TRBJ2-1; D possibly corresponds to TRBD2 (6 bases). Trimming took off 4 bases at V and 5 bases at J, with 16 bases between the two ends. The CDR3 has 15 amino acids. CDR1 is SGHRS, CDR2 YFSETQ, per germline. CDR3 in DNA: TGCGCCAGCAGCCCGGACTACTCCGCGCACAATGAGCAGTTCTTC. It specifies CASSPDYSAHNEQFF. Variable domain in full (rest from reference TRBV5-1 and TRBJ2-1): KAGVTQTPRYLIKTRGQQVTLSCSPISGHRSVSWYQQTPGQGLQFLFEYFSETQRNKGNFPGRFSGRQFSNSRSEMNVSTLELGDSALYLCASSPDYSAHNEQFFGPGTRLTVL.